This T cell receptor beta chain emerged from a study of blood T cell repertoires in COVID-19. The overall study: The United States, Italy and Spain supplied acute and convalescent COVID-19 samples. T cells, B-cell-depleted T cells, or PBMCs provided the cDNA or gDNA that served as material.

V lost 7 bases and J lost 8, with 15 bases in between. The CDR3 consists of 13 residues. CDR1 MNHEY and CDR2 SVGAGI come from the germline V gene. Under the authors' procedure: Amplification of reference gene primers provided the estimated nucleated cell counts. Only in-frame clones appear in the TCRdb table, and some are missing; sequencing was by immunoSEQ multiplex PCR. V, J and clone size are taken as reported in that table, and D and trimming were inferred from the DNA itself. The data contain tens of thousands of clones, more than 75% of them singletons. This clonotype originated in a man aged 60 to 69 with acute or convalescent COVID-19. This chain joins TRBV6-5 and TRBJ1-3; unclear D gene. The sample was peripheral blood. The CDR3 DNA sequence: TGTGCCAGCAAACCCCCAAGCGTGGACACCATATATTTT. It encodes CASKPPSVDTIYF.